A selection of T cell receptor beta chains follows, all from one sample in a study of long-term antiretroviral therapy in people with HIV. This table comes from immunoSEQ multiplex PCR, and its TCRdb copy is limited to in-frame clones, with some not included. This table has tens of thousands of clones, 85% to 90% appearing once. The specimen comprised unsorted PBMCs, sampled about 2.6 years after starting antiretroviral therapy. The receptors shown here come from a man aged 40-50 years with HIV. CDR3s include the opening cysteine and the closing phenylalanine or tryptophan. A D gene is named only where the DNA matches it firmly. Not every row has a clone size; where given, it reads once, few, many or a size class.

D gene: NA
J gene: TRBJ1-5
clone size: NA
V gene: TRBV10-3
CDR3 protein: CAISEFRGGRQPQHF
CDR3 DNA: TGTGCCATCAGTGAGTTTAGGGGGGGCCGTCAGCCCCAGCATTTT

D gene: NA
J gene: TRBJ2-2
clone size: NA
V gene: TRBV7-3
CDR3 protein: CASSLSLAGELFF
CDR3 DNA: TGTGCCAGCAGCTTAAGCTTGGCCGGGGAGCTGTTTTTT

D gene: TRBD1
J gene: TRBJ1-5
clone size: NA
V gene: TRBV28
CDR3 protein: CASSKGTGVSSNQPQHF
CDR3 DNA: TGTGCCAGCTCTAAAGGGACAGGGGTCTCGAGCAATCAGCCCCAGCATTTT

D gene: NA
J gene: TRBJ1-1
clone size: NA
V gene: TRBV15
CDR3 protein: CATSRDRQAGRAFF
CDR3 DNA: TGTGCCACCAGCAGAGATCGGCAGGCTGGGAGAGCTTTCTTT

D gene: TRBD2
J gene: TRBJ2-7
clone size: NA
V gene: TRBV4-2
CDR3 protein: CASSQEFDGGTYEQYF
CDR3 DNA: TGTGCCAGCAGCCAAGAGTTTGACGGGGGGACCTACGAGCAGTACTTC

D gene: NA
J gene: TRBJ2-1
clone size: NA
V gene: TRBV2
CDR3 protein: CASRPGLVSYNEQFF
CDR3 DNA: TGTGCCAGCAGACCGGGACTCGTCTCCTACAATGAGCAGTTCTTC

D gene: NA
J gene: TRBJ2-3
clone size: NA
V gene: TRBV11-2
CDR3 protein: CASSSLTSMGTQYF
CDR3 DNA: TGTGCCAGCAGCTCGTTGACTAGTATGGGTACGCAGTATTTT

D gene: NA
J gene: TRBJ2-7
clone size: NA
V gene: TRBV19
CDR3 protein: CASSGSWGSYEQYF
CDR3 DNA: TGTGCCAGTAGTGGGTCGTGGGGCTCCTACGAGCAGTACTTC

D gene: TRBD2
J gene: TRBJ2-5
clone size: NA
V gene: TRBV2
CDR3 protein: CASIPVLAGVETQYF
CDR3 DNA: TGTGCCAGCATCCCGGTACTAGCGGGAGTAGAGACCCAGTACTTC

D gene: TRBD1
J gene: TRBJ1-1
clone size: once
V gene: TRBV28
CDR3 protein: CASTRQGTEAFF
CDR3 DNA: TGTGCCAGCACCCGACAGGGCACTGAAGCTTTCTTT

D gene: NA
J gene: TRBJ2-7
clone size: once
V gene: TRBV10-3
CDR3 protein: CAIRGGEYEQYF
CDR3 DNA: TGTGCCATCAGAGGGGGGGAGTACGAGCAGTACTTC